A single T cell receptor (beta chain) is shown here with its context. Amplification targeted TCR beta CDR3 regions from RNA transcripts. Initially, a first-round RT-PCR of the TCR CDR3 employed the HTBI primer set. From the multiplex PCR reads, TCRdb called clonotypes with MiXCR, one entry per CDR3 protein. The sample has about 400,000 distinct CDR3 sequences; about 15% are singletons. With V trimmed by 2 bases and J by 0 bases, 3 bases remained unmatched. Germline V gene data show CDR1 as SGHAT and CDR2 as FQNNGV. The CDR3 is 17 amino acids. These data originate in a study of T cells in Graves' hyperthyroidism and ophthalmopathy.

The chain is built from TRBV11-2 and TRBJ2-2, with 10 nucleotides matching TRBD2. The sample was blood. This receptor was taken from a woman under 30 with Graves' hyperthyroidism that later progressed to Graves' ophthalmopathy. CDR3 sequence (DNA): TGTGCCAGCAGCTTATCAGGGACTAGCGCGAACACCGGGGAGCTGTTTTTT. The encoded protein is CASSLSGTSANTGELFF.